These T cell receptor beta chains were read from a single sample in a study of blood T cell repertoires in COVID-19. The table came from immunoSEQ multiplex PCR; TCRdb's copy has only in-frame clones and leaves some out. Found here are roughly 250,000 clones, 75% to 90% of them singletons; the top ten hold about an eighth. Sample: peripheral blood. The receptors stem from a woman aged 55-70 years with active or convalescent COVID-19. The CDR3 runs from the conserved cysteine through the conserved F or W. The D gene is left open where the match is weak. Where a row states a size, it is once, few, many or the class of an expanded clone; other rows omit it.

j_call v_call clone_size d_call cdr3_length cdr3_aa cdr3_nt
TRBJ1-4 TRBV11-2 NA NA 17 CASSVPPGGAANEKLFF TGTGCCAGCAGCGTCCCCCCGGGGGGGGCTGCTAATGAAAAACTGTTTTTT
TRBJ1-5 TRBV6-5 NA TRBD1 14 CASSHRGSNQPQHF TGTGCCAGCAGTCACAGGGGTAGCAATCAGCCCCAGCATTTT
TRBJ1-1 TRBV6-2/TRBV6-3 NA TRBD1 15 CASSPRQGLNTEAFF TGTGCCAGCAGTCCGCGACAGGGTCTGAACACTGAAGCTTTCTTT
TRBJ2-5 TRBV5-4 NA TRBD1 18 CASSFPGTGNRNQETQYF TGTGCCAGCAGCTTTCCCGGGACAGGGAATCGAAACCAAGAGACCCAGTACTTC
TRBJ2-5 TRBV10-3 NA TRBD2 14 CAIRAGLAEETQYF TGTGCCATCAGGGCGGGACTAGCGGAAGAGACCCAGTACTTC
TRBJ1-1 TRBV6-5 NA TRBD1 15 CASSYILPGQGKAFF TGTGCCAGCAGTTACATTCTTCCGGGACAGGGTAAAGCTTTCTTT
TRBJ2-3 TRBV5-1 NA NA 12 CASSYETDTQYF TGCGCCAGCAGCTATGAGACAGATACGCAGTATTTT
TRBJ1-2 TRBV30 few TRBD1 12 CAWSSGGESYTF TGTGCCTGGAGTTCAGGGGGCGAGAGCTACACCTTC
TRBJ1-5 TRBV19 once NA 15 CASSMVGQRGQPQHF TGTGCCAGTAGTATGGTAGGCCAGAGAGGGCAGCCCCAGCATTTT
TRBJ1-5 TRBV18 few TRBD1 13 CASSPGTDQPQHF TGTGCCAGCTCACCGGGGACAGATCAGCCCCAGCATTTT
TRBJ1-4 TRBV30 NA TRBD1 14 CAWRSGTGANKLFF TGTGCCTGGAGGTCCGGGACAGGGGCGAACAAACTGTTTTTT
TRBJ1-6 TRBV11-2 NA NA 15 CASSLAGGNNSPLHF TGTGCCAGCAGCTTAGCTGGGGGGAATAATTCACCCCTCCACTTT
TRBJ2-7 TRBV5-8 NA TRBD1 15 CASSFVAGGPYEQYF TGTGCCAGCAGCTTTGTGGCAGGGGGACCGTACGAGCAGTACTTC
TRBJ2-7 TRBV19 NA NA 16 CASSPGTRPSSYEQYF TGTGCCAGTAGCCCCGGGACAAGACCTAGCTCCTACGAGCAGTACTTC
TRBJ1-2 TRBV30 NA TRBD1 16 CAWSAMGTVPNYGYTF TGTGCCTGGAGTGCCATGGGGACAGTTCCTAACTATGGCTACACCTTC
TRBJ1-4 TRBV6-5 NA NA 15 CASSYGGSGNEKLFF TGTGCCAGCAGTTACGGAGGGTCGGGTAATGAAAAACTGTTTTTT
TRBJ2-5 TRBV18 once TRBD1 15 CASSSNRQGTETQYF TGTGCCAGCTCATCGAATCGACAGGGGACGGAGACCCAGTACTTC
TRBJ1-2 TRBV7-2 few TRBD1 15 CASSSETGKGYGYTF TGTGCCAGCAGCTCTGAGACAGGGAAGGGTTATGGCTACACCTTC
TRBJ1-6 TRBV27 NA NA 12 CASSLLNSPLHF TGTGCCAGCAGTTTACTGAATTCACCCCTCCACTTT
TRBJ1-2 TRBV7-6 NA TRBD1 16 CASSLVLDRGGYGYTF TGTGCCAGCAGCCTCGTCCTTGACAGGGGGGGCTATGGCTACACCTTC
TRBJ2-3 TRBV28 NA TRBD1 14 CASSRDRNTDTQYF TGTGCCAGCAGTCGGGACAGAAACACAGATACGCAGTATTTT
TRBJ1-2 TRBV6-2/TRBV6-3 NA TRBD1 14 CASSAFDRVGGYTF TGTGCCAGCAGCGCGTTCGACAGGGTAGGGGGCTACACCTTC
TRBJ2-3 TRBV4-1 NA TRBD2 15 CASSPQRGDTDTQYF TGCGCCAGCAGCCCTCAGCGGGGGGACACAGATACGCAGTATTTT
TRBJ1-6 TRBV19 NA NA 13 CASSIAGDSPLHF TGTGCCAGTAGTATAGCCGGGGATTCACCCCTCCACTTT
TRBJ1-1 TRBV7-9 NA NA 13 CASSLRQNTEAFF TGTGCCAGCAGCTTGAGACAGAACACTGAAGCTTTCTTT
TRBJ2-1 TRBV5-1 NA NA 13 CASSLNRDNEQFF TGCGCCAGCAGCTTGAACAGAGACAATGAGCAGTTCTTC
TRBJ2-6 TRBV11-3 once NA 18 CASSPGRGVSSGANVLTF TGTGCCAGCAGCCCAGGGAGGGGGGTTAGCTCTGGGGCCAACGTCCTGACTTTC
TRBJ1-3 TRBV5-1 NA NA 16 CASSLGGGPSGNTIYF TGCGCCAGCAGCTTGGGTGGAGGGCCTTCTGGAAACACCATATATTTT
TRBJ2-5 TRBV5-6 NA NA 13 CASGRGQGETQYF TGTGCCAGCGGCCGGGGCCAGGGGGAGACCCAGTACTTC
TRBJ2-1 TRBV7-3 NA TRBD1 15 CASSSGTGVYNEQFF TGTGCCAGCAGCTCGGGGACAGGGGTTTACAATGAGCAGTTCTTC
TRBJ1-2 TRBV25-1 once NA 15 CASSEYGRANYGYTF TGTGCCAGCAGTGAATACGGCAGGGCTAACTATGGCTACACCTTC
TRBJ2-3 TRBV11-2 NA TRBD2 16 CASSLSSGGAADTQYF TGTGCCAGCAGCTTATCGTCCGGGGGGGCCGCGGATACGCAGTATTTT
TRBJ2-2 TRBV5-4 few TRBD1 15 CASSPGTGITGELFF TGTGCCAGCAGCCCCGGGACAGGGATCACCGGGGAGCTGTTTTTT
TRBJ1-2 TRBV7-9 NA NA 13 CASNLGQVGGYTF TGTGCCAGCAACTTAGGTCAGGTTGGGGGCTACACCTTC
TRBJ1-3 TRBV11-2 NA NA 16 CASSLGRGTAGNTIYF TGTGCCAGCAGCTTAGGTAGGGGGACGGCTGGAAACACCATATATTTT
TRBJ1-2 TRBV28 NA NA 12 CAVRTVNYGYTF TGTGCCGTCCGCACGGTTAACTATGGCTACACCTTC
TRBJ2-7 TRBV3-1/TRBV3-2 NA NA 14 CASSQTRPNYEQYF TGTGCCAGCAGCCAAACCAGGCCCAACTACGAGCAGTACTTC
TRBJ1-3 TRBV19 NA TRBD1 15 CASRKQGDSGNTIYF TGTGCCAGTCGGAAACAGGGGGACAGTGGAAACACCATATATTTT
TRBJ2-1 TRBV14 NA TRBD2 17 CASSQRLAGGYYNEQFF TGTGCCAGCAGCCAAAGACTAGCGGGGGGCTACTACAATGAGCAGTTCTTC
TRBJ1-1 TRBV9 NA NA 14 CASSVAGKNTEAFF TGTGCCAGCAGCGTAGCGGGGAAGAACACTGAAGCTTTCTTT
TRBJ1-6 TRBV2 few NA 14 CASTWVRGNSPLHF TGTGCCAGCACGTGGGTCCGGGGAAATTCACCCCTCCACTTT
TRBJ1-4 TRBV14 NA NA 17 CASSQLKGGSTNEKLFF TGTGCCAGCAGCCAGTTGAAAGGGGGATCAACTAATGAAAAACTGTTTTTT
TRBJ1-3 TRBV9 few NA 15 CASSVGAVQENTIYF TGTGCCAGCAGCGTAGGCGCTGTACAGGAAAACACCATATATTTT
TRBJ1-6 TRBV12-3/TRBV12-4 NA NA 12 CASSSPRGPLHF TGTGCCAGCAGTTCTCCCAGAGGACCCCTCCACTTT
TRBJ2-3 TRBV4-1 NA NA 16 CASSQARGSSTDTQYF TGCGCCAGCAGCCAAGCCCGGGGGTCTAGCACAGATACGCAGTATTTT
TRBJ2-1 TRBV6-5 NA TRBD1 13 CARPGDSYNEQFF TGTGCCAGACCTGGGGACAGTTACAATGAGCAGTTCTTC
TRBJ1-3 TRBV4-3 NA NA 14 CASSQTGAGNTIYF TGCGCCAGCAGCCAAACGGGGGCTGGAAACACCATATATTTT
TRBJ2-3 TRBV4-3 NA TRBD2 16 CASSQVVLAGEDTQYF TGCGCCAGCAGCCAAGTGGTACTAGCGGGGGAAGATACGCAGTATTTT
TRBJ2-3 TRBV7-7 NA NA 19 CASSPGRGANRGSTDTQYF TGTGCTAGCAGCCCCGGCAGGGGCGCAAACCGAGGAAGCACAGATACGCAGTATTTT
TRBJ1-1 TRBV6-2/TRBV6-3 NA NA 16 CASSYSAHSQNTEAFF TGTGCCAGCAGTTACTCAGCACATAGCCAGAACACTGAAGCTTTCTTT
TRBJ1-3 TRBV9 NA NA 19 CASSENRNRERTTGNTIYF TGTGCCAGCAGCGAAAATAGAAACAGGGAACGGACCACTGGAAACACCATATATTTT
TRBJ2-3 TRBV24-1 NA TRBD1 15 CATSENRGYTDTQYF TGTGCCACCAGTGAAAACAGGGGCTACACAGATACGCAGTATTTT
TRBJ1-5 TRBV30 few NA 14 CAWSAGVRNQPQHF TGTGCCTGGAGTGCGGGGGTTCGCAATCAGCCCCAGCATTTT
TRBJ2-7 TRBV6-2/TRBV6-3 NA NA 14 CASSYEEGTYEQYF TGTGCCAGCAGTTATGAGGAGGGGACGTACGAGCAGTACTTC
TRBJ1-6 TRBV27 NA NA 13 CASSFTGDSPLHF TGTGCCAGCAGTTTTACGGGAGATTCACCCCTCCACTTT
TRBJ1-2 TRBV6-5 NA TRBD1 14 CASVRGGQGRGYTF TGTGCCAGCGTCAGGGGAGGACAGGGTAGGGGCTACACCTTC
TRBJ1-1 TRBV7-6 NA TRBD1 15 CASSLTTGSVSEAFF TGTGCCAGCAGCTTAACGACAGGGTCGGTGTCTGAAGCTTTCTTT
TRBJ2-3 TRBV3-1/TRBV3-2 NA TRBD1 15 CASSQGQGAADTQYF TGTGCCAGCAGCCAGGGACAGGGGGCCGCAGATACGCAGTATTTT